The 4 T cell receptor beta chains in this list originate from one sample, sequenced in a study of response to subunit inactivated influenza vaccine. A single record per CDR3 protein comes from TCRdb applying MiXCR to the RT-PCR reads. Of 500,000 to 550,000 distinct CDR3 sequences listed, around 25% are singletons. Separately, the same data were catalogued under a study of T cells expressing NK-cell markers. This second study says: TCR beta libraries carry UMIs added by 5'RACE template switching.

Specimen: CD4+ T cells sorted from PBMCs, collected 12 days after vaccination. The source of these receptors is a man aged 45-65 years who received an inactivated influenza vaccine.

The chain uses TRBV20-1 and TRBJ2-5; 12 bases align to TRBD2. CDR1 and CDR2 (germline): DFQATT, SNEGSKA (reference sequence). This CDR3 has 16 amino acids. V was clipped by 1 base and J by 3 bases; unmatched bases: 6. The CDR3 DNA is TGCAGTGCTAGAGGCCGTCTAGCGGGGGGGGAAGAGACCCAGTACTTC. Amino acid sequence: CSARGRLAGGEETQYF.

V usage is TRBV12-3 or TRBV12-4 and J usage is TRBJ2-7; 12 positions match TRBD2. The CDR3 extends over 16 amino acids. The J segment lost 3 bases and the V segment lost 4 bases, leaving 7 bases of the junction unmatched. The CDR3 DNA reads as TGTGCCAGCAGTTATAGTGGACTAGCGGGAAACTACGAGCAGTACTTC. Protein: CASSYSGLAGNYEQYF.

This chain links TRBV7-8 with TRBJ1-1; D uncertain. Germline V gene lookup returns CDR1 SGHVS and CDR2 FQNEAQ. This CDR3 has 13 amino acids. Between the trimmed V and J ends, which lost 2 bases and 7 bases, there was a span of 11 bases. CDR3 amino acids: CASSLLRHIEAFF. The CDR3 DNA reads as TGTGCCAGCAGCTTATTACGGCACATTGAAGCTTTCTTT.

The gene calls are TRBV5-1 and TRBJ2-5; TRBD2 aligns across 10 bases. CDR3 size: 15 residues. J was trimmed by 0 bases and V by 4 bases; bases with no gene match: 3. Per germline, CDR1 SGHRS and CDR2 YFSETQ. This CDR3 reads CASSIGTSDQETQYF. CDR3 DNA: TGCGCCAGCAGCATCGGGACTAGCGACCAAGAGACCCAGTACTTC.